This TCR beta chain was sequenced during a study of shared clonotypes between healthy human individuals. Study-level background: For every donor, three CD4 naive, three CD4 memory, two CD8 naive and one CD8 memory plates were used. Points from the study as a whole: It was observed that about 5% of naive CD4 clonotypes were shared across four donors. Depth was large, yet rarefaction showed that sorted-subset sequencing was incomplete.

Each subset's genomic DNA was shared equally among a number of immunoSEQ plates. Sequencing used immunoSEQ multiplex PCR; TCRdb keeps in-frame clones, though not all of them. The sample lists fewer than 3 million clones, around 90% occurring once. The CDR3 runs 11 residues. CDR1 is DFQATT and CDR2 is SNEGSKA in the germline V gene (reference sequence). The V end lost 5 bases, the J end lost 8 bases, and 10 bases lay between the germline ends. Turning to this clone: Antigen unknown.

The sample consisted of naive CD4+ T cells from PBMCs. Subset defined: CD45RA+ positively selected. The TCR comes from a man between 18 and 29 years old in good health. Some clones in this sample may be carry-over from other donors' samples. The J gene is TRBJ2-1, the V gene TRBV20-1; TRBD2 is a possible D gene (6 bases). The CDR3 DNA reads TGCAGTGCTGGGTCTAGCGATGAGCAGTTCTTC. It translates to CSAGSSDEQFF.